These T cell receptor beta chains were read from a single sample in a study of memory B cells and T cells in multiple sclerosis. Repertoires were generated with immunoSEQ multiplex PCR, while TCRdb's copy carries only in-frame clones and drops some. This table holds over 35,000 clones, roughly four fifths found once. The antigens of these receptors remain unknown. The sequencing input was PBMCs from blood kept in culture. All receptors come from a human donor with multiple sclerosis. CDR3s include the opening cysteine and the closing phenylalanine or tryptophan. Fields, in order: V gene, CDR3 protein.

V gene: TRBV4-2
CDR3 protein: CASSQDLGREAFF

V gene: TRBV6-1
CDR3 protein: CASSGQEHTGFGTEAFF

V gene: TRBV30
CDR3 protein: CAWSVSLGDGYTF

V gene: TRBV6-1
CDR3 protein: CASENYNEQFF

V gene: TRBV6-4
CDR3 protein: CASSSKTSGGPDTQYF

V gene: TRBV30
CDR3 protein: CAWAGQVNQPQHF

V gene: TRBV4-3
CDR3 protein: CASSQGPGIEQFF

V gene: TRBV7-2
CDR3 protein: CASSLAGRYNEQFF

V gene: TRBV4-3
CDR3 protein: CASSQDQGSALEQFF

V gene: TRBV5-6
CDR3 protein: CASSWGGLNTEAFF

V gene: TRBV18
CDR3 protein: CASSPRNEKLFF

V gene: TRBV27
CDR3 protein: CASSRPGQGLPGYTF

V gene: TRBV4-2
CDR3 protein: CASSQGATEAFF

V gene: TRBV7-2
CDR3 protein: CASSSLSTGPGNTIYF

V gene: TRBV6-1
CDR3 protein: CASSRELAGTREQFF

V gene: TRBV20-1
CDR3 protein: CSARELTTQHF

V gene: TRBV2
CDR3 protein: CASSTGGRTDTQYF

V gene: TRBV20-1
CDR3 protein: CSVLRGYEQYF

V gene: TRBV2
CDR3 protein: CASSELALLSSYNSPLHF

V gene: TRBV5-8
CDR3 protein: CASSLAFLSSYNEQFF

V gene: TRBV7-3
CDR3 protein: CASSLETGELFF

V gene: TRBV7-9
CDR3 protein: CASSLGALTGELFF

V gene: TRBV7-2
CDR3 protein: CASSRDRGDQETQYF

V gene: TRBV27
CDR3 protein: CASSRDRGRDTQYF

V gene: TRBV7-2
CDR3 protein: CASSPGWGSNEKLFF

V gene: TRBV28
CDR3 protein: CASSFLGRQGSYEQYF